The 26 T cell receptor beta chains presented below share a single source sample, sequenced in a study of T cells in Graves' hyperthyroidism and ophthalmopathy. Amplification yielded TCR beta CDR3 regions, with RNA transcripts as the source. The HTBI primer set was used in a first-round RT-PCR of the TCR CDR3. TCRdb passed the multiplex PCR reads through MiXCR, listing each CDR3 protein once. Seen here are 480,000 or so distinct CDR3 sequences, around 43% observed once, and the top ten hold about two fifths. The sequencing sample was made of peripheral blood or thyroid tissue (not recorded which). The receptors originated from an adult woman with Graves' disease, either hyperthyroidism or ophthalmopathy (not recorded which).

This chain uses TRBV20-1 with TRBJ1-6, with D uncertain. The V end was cut by 4 bases, the J end by 8 bases, with 15 bases between. Germline V lookup: CDR1 DFQATT, CDR2 SNEGSKA (reference sequence). The CDR3 has 14 amino acids. The CDR3 loop is CSATPRLADSPLHF. CDR3 nucleotides: TGCAGTGCTACGCCGAGGCTGGCGGATTCACCCCTCCACTTT.

The chain combines TRBV19 with TRBJ1-5; D remains unclear. Germline CDR1 reads LNHDA; CDR2 reads SQIVND (reference sequence). Deletions cut 6 bases from V and 0 bases from J, with 15 bases between. The CDR3 contains 16 residues. The CDR3 DNA follows: TGTGCCAGTAGCATCCTAGCGGGAGGTAGCAATCAGCCCCAGCATTTT. Translating gives CASSILAGGSNQPQHF.

Regarding this clonotype: Germline is not matched at one junction end, which may reflect a read error. The rearrangement links TRBV7-8 to TRBJ1-2; no clear D. The germline gives CDR1 SGHVS, CDR2 FQNEAQ. The CDR3 loop spans 16 amino acids. Here the CDR3 DNA reads TGTGCCAACAGCCAACCCTCACCGGGTTATAACTATGGCTACACCTTC. Amino acids: CANSQPSPGYNYGYTF.

This rearrangement joins TRBV10-2 to TRBJ2-7; D call uncertain. The CDR3 consists of 15 residues. Trimming cost V 4 bases and J 4 bases, with 17 bases left between them. CDR1 WSHSY and CDR2 SAAADI come from the germline V gene. The CDR3 loop is CASSGPWGTVYEQYF. CDR3 DNA: TGCGCCAGCAGTGGACCTTGGGGAACAGTGTACGAGCAGTACTTC.

The J gene is TRBJ2-7, the V gene TRBV28; D remains ambiguous. V was shortened by 3 bases and J by 2 bases, with 23 bases between the two germline ends. The CDR3 length is 18 residues. CDR1 is MDHEN and CDR2 is SYDVKM in the germline V gene. The CDR3 region is CASSFTPVQLTPTYEQYF. DNA of the CDR3: TGTGCCAGCAGTTTTACCCCGGTACAACTTACACCGACCTACGAGCAGTACTTC.

This clonotype was found many times. The gene calls are TRBV2 and TRBJ1-5; D is undetermined. The V gene's germline CDR1 is SNHLY and CDR2 FYNNEI. V lost 6 bases and J lost 7, with 7 bases in between. The CDR3 is 11 amino acids. The CDR3 DNA follows: TGTGCCAGCAGGGACGACCAGCCCCAGCATTTT. Protein sequence: CASRDDQPQHF.

Ten or more counts support this clonotype. V and J are TRBV2 and TRBJ1-1; D ambiguous. This CDR3 spans 14 amino acids. Between the trimmed V and J ends, which lost 11 bases and 0 bases, there was a span of 16 bases. Germline V gives CDR1 SNHLY, CDR2 FYNNEI. As DNA, the CDR3 is TGTGCCTACATTCGACCCGGATTGAACACTGAAGCTTTCTTT. Residues: CAYIRPGLNTEAFF.

With regard to this clonotype: A much larger clone is a single base away; this may be a read error. V and J are TRBV6-5 and TRBJ1-5; maybe TRBD1 (5 bases). Germline loops: CDR1 MNHEY, CDR2 SVGAGI. The CDR3 is 13 amino acids. The CDR3 nucleotides read TGTACCAGCAGCCACCTCGAGGGGCAGCCCCAGCATTTT. It specifies CTSSHLEGQPQHF.

This clonotype came up a few times. The chain combines TRBV7-9 with TRBJ2-7, with 9 bases matching TRBD2. Germline V gene lookup returns CDR1 SEHNR and CDR2 FQNEAQ (reference sequence). The CDR3 has 15 amino acids. The V gene end was trimmed by 6 bases and the J gene end by 0 bases; junction bases not matched to a gene: 6. CDR3 loop: CASRSSREGSYEQYF. CDR3 nucleotides: TGTGCCAGCAGATCCTCGCGGGAGGGCTCCTACGAGCAGTACTTC.

The V gene is TRBV10-3, the J gene TRBJ1-1; tentatively, D is TRBD1 (5 bases). The V end was cut by 8 bases, the J end by 4 bases, with 14 bases between. CDR1 and CDR2 from the germline V gene are ENHRY and SYGVKD. The CDR3 sequence is 13 residues long. As DNA, the CDR3 is TGTGCCATCGGACCAGGGCTGAGCACTGAAGCTTTCTTT. Its translation is CAIGPGLSTEAFF.

This clonotype came up a few times. The chain combines TRBV20-1 with TRBJ2-7; no clear D gene. The CDR3 loop spans 13 amino acids. Trimming took 8 bases from V and 2 from J, leaving 16 bases between them. The germline gives CDR1 DFQATT, CDR2 SNEGSKA (reference sequence). This chain's CDR3 is CSQLARGAYEQYF. CDR3 nucleotide sequence: TGCAGTCAACTGGCGCGTGGGGCCTACGAGCAGTACTTC.

The rearrangement joins TRBV29-1 to TRBJ2-5; 7 bases match TRBD2. The junction had 12 bases not matched to a gene; V was cut back by 4 bases and J by 4 bases. Germline lookup yields CDR1 SQVTM and CDR2 ANQGSEA. The CDR3 has 15 residues. CDR3 in DNA: TGCAGCGTTGCCGGGCGGGAGCTTCATGGAGAGACCCAGTACTTC. It specifies CSVAGRELHGETQYF. Together with reference TRBV29-1 and TRBJ2-5, the CDR3 gives the full variable domain: SAVISQKPSRDICQRGTSLTIQCQVDSQVTMMFWYRQQPGQSLTLIATANQGSEATYESGFVIDKFPISRPNLTFSTLTVSNMSPEDSSIYLCSVAGRELHGETQYFGPGTRLLVL.

The chain is built from TRBV9 and TRBJ2-5; no clear D gene. Deletions cut 4 bases from V and 1 base from J, with 17 bases between. Looked up from germline, CDR1 is SGDLS and CDR2 is YYNGEE. The CDR3 spans 16 residues. The CDR3 region is CASSPRGSQTQETQYF. In DNA, the CDR3 is TGTGCCAGCAGCCCCAGAGGCAGTCAGACCCAAGAGACCCAGTACTTC.

The rearrangement links TRBV7-8 to TRBJ2-7; maybe TRBD2 (6 bases). CDR1 and CDR2 (germline): SGHVS, FQNEAQ. The CDR3 totals 14 residues. The V end was cut by 1 base, the J end by 6 bases, with 13 bases between. The CDR3 is CASSLGAGRVEQYF. In DNA form, the CDR3 reads TGTGCCAGCAGCTTAGGAGCCGGGAGAGTCGAGCAGTACTTC.

The rearrangement uses TRBV7-9 and TRBJ2-7; D uncertain. CDR3 length equals 16 residues. Germline CDR1 reads SEHNR; CDR2 reads FQNEAQ (reference sequence). The V end lost 5 bases, the J end lost 3 bases, and 20 bases lay between the germline ends. CDR3 protein: CASSATSGQLVYEQYF. The CDR3 region has the DNA TGTGCCAGCAGCGCCACCTCCGGGCAGTTGGTCTACGAGCAGTACTTC.

This chain uses TRBV6-5 with TRBJ1-1; weak D call: TRBD1 (6 bases). Germline CDR1 and CDR2: MNHEY and SVGAGI. The V gene lost 11 bases and the J gene lost 4 bases, with 14 bases spanning the gap. This CDR3 region has 12 residues. Written as DNA, the CDR3 is TGTGCCGGCCGGAGGGGGGGCACTGAAGCTTTCTTT. Amino acid sequence: CAGRRGGTEAFF.

In its sample, this clonotype was seen a few times. The chain joins TRBV3-1 to TRBJ2-7; TRBD2 might be the D (6 bases). CDR3 length: 15 residues. Per germline, CDR1 LGHDT and CDR2 YNNKEL (reference sequence). The V and J ends lost 4 bases and 2 bases respectively, with 15 bases between them. For the CDR3, the DNA is TGTGCCAGCAGCCCAGTAGGGAGGAATACCTACGAGCAGTACTTC. Translating it yields CASSPVGRNTYEQYF.

In its sample, this clonotype was seen once. J is TRBJ1-5 and V is TRBV24-1; 9 bases agree with TRBD1. This CDR3 has 16 amino acids. V gave up 4 bases and J gave up 7 bases; unmatched junction bases: 10. Germline CDR1 is KGHDR and CDR2 is SFDVKD. The CDR3 loop reads CATSDNVGQGGQPQHF. The CDR3 nucleotides are TGTGCCACCAGTGACAACGTGGGACAGGGCGGACAGCCCCAGCATTTT.

This clonotype was detected many times. The chain recombines TRBV25-1 with TRBJ1-1; 7 bases are a match to TRBD1. This CDR3 has 14 amino acids. Losses at the gene ends were 2 bases for V and 3 bases for J; bases not matched to a gene: 3. Germline CDR1 reads MGHDK; CDR2 reads SYGVNS. CDR3 nucleotide sequence: TGTGCCAGCAGTGAACGACAGGGTTACACTGAAGCTTTCTTT. It codes for CASSERQGYTEAFF.

This clonotype was seen once. The chain couples TRBV28 to TRBJ2-2, with a tentative D call TRBD2 (5 bases). Germline CDR1 MDHEN, CDR2 SYDVKM. V gave up 6 bases and J gave up 7 bases, with 18 bases separating them. The CDR3 spans 15 residues. The CDR3 bases are TGTGCCAGCAGGGAGTCGGGCTATGAGGGCGGGGAGCTGTTTTTT. Translated, it gives CASRESGYEGGELFF.

The gene calls are TRBV7-9 and TRBJ1-5, with 11 positions matching TRBD1. Per germline, CDR1 SEHNR and CDR2 FQNEAQ (reference sequence). The CDR3 is 16 residues long. V gave up 5 bases and J gave up 0 bases; unmatched junction bases: 3. The CDR3 spells CASSRTGGVSNQPQHF. The CDR3 DNA sequence: TGTGCCAGCAGCCGGACAGGGGGCGTTAGCAATCAGCCCCAGCATTTT. The full variable domain, completed using reference TRBV7-9 and TRBJ1-5, is DTGVSQNPRHKITKRGQNVTFRCDPISEHNRLYWYRQTLGQGPEFLTYFQNEAQLEKSRLLSDRFSAERPKGSFSTLEIQRTEQGDSAMYLCASSRTGGVSNQPQHFGDGTRLSIL.

V gene TRBV20-1 combines with J gene TRBJ1-4; possible D gene TRBD1, 5 bases. Germline CDR1 and CDR2: DFQATT and SNEGSKA (reference sequence). V lost 5 bases and J lost 8, with 15 bases in between. This CDR3 contains 13 residues. The CDR3 here is CSAYTRGGEKLFF. CDR3 nucleotide sequence: TGCAGTGCTTATACCCGGGGGGGAGAAAAACTGTTTTTT.

This clonotype was seen at least ten times. This chain uses TRBV5-8 with TRBJ2-5; D is ambiguous. CDR3 length: 14 residues. The V end lost 1 base, the J end lost 1 base, and 8 bases lay between the germline ends. In germline, CDR1 is SGHTS, CDR2 YDEGEE. The CDR3 loop reads CASSLRSSQETQYF. CDR3 bases: TGTGCCAGCAGCTTGAGGAGCAGCCAAGAGACCCAGTACTTC.

The chain is built from TRBV25-1 and TRBJ2-5, with 9 bases matching TRBD1. Germline V gene data show CDR1 as MGHDK and CDR2 as SYGVNS. J lost 5 bases, V lost 6 bases, and 13 bases had no gene match. There are 16 residues in the CDR3. The CDR3 loop reads CASSLAWDRARETQYF. In nucleotides, the CDR3 is TGTGCCAGCAGCTTGGCCTGGGACAGGGCGCGTGAGACCCAGTACTTC.

This clonotype was picked up many times. The gene calls are TRBV12-3 or TRBV12-4 and TRBJ1-1; D gene uncertain. CDR3 length: 15 residues. Trimming pared 2 bases from V and 1 base from J, leaving 11 bases between. The CDR3 loop reads CASSLMVAGNTEAFF. The CDR3 nucleotides are TGTGCCAGCAGTTTAATGGTTGCCGGGAACACTGAAGCTTTCTTT.

This clonotype was detected ten times or more. This chain uses TRBV2 with TRBJ1-5, with D hard to call. This CDR3 region has 15 residues. CDR1 is SNHLY, CDR2 FYNNEI, per germline. Trimming removed 0 bases at V and 2 bases at J, with 8 bases between. The CDR3 here is CASSEAAVGNQPQHF. CDR3 DNA: TGTGCCAGCAGTGAAGCTGCGGTGGGCAATCAGCCCCAGCATTTT.